Listed below are T cell receptor beta chains from one sample, sequenced in a study of blood T cell repertoires in COVID-19. Measured with immunoSEQ multiplex PCR; TCRdb has only the in-frame clones, and not every one. The table shows some 460,000 clones, with about 89% occurring only once. Sequencing used peripheral blood. These receptors were obtained from a woman in her 30s with acute or convalescent COVID-19. Each CDR3 is given with its conserved first and last residue.

V gene,J gene,CDR3 protein
TRBV19,TRBJ2-2,CAARDRGLGELFF
TRBV6-6,TRBJ2-7,CASSYSRLEQYF
TRBV28,TRBJ2-3,CASSSPLEAGGGSNTQYF
TRBV4-1,TRBJ1-4,CASSPPRGEPDATNEKLFF
TRBV19,TRBJ2-7,CASSGTGKIYEQYF
TRBV20-1,TRBJ2-7,CSASPGGAYEQYF
TRBV6-5,TRBJ2-3,CASRREKGSTDTQYF
TRBV11-2,TRBJ2-3,CASSPSRTYTDTQYF
TRBV29-1,TRBJ1-2,CSVDRSGYTF
TRBV5-1,TRBJ1-4,CASSFGGAEEKLFF
TRBV5-6,TRBJ1-2,CASTLSGGHIYGYTF
TRBV6-2/TRBV6-3,TRBJ1-2,CASSMQGLGYTF
TRBV3-1/TRBV3-2,TRBJ2-3,CASSPWTSEFTDTQYF
TRBV11-2,TRBJ2-7,CASSPQVYEQYF
TRBV27,TRBJ2-1,CASLTSSLANEQFF
TRBV7-8,TRBJ2-7,CASSPSLGPFTYF
TRBV19,TRBJ1-2,CASSPDTDKLYGYTF
TRBV7-3,TRBJ2-5,CASSLRLAEGTQYF
TRBV19,TRBJ2-1,CASSPQTGSRTYNEQFF
TRBV24-1,TRBJ1-6,CATSLDTNSPLHF
TRBV19,TRBJ2-2,CASSKGQGTTGELFF
TRBV30,TRBJ1-2,CAWSVARGDGYTF
TRBV29-1,TRBJ2-5,CSAQQGTQYF